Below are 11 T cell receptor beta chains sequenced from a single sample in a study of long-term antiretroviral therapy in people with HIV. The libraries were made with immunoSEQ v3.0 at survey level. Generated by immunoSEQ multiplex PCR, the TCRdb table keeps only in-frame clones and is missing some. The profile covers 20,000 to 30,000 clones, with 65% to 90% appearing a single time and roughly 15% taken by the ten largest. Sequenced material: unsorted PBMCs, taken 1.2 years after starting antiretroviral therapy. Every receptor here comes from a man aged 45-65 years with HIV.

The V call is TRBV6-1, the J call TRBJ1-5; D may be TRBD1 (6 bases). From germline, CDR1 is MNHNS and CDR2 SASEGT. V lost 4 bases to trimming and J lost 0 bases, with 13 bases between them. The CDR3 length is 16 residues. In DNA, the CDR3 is TGTGCCAGCAGTGTGGGGACAATCTATAGCAATCAGCCCCAGCATTTT. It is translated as CASSVGTIYSNQPQHF.

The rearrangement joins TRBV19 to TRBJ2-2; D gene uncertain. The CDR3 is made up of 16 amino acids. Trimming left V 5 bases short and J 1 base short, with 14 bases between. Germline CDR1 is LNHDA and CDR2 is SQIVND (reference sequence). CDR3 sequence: CASSPSPSMNTGELFF. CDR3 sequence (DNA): TGTGCCAGTAGTCCTTCACCAAGTATGAACACCGGGGAGCTGTTTTTT.

In DNA, the CDR3 is TGCGCCAGCGCCGGGACAGTTGACAATGAGCAGTTCTTC. The encoded protein is CASAGTVDNEQFF. The genes are TRBV4-1 and TRBJ2-1; TRBD1 matches 7 bases. The V and J ends lost 8 bases and 5 bases, in that order; junction bases with no gene match: 6. There are 13 residues in the CDR3. Per the germline V gene, CDR1 is MGHRA and CDR2 is YSYEKL.

The CDR3 protein is CASSLVRGGDTGELFF. The CDR3 nucleotides read TGTGCCAGCAGCTTAGTTCGGGGGGGTGACACCGGGGAGCTGTTTTTT. The V and J genes are TRBV7-9 and TRBJ2-2, with 8 bases aligning to TRBD2. V was clipped by 1 base and J by 3 bases; unmatched bases: 4. CDR1 and CDR2 from the germline V gene are SEHNR and FQNEAQ (reference sequence). This CDR3 region has 16 residues.

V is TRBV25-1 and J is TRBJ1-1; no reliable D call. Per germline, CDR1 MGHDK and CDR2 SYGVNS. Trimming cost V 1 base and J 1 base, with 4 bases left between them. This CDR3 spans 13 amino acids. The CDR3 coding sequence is TGTGCCAGCAGTGAATGGAGGAACACTGAAGCTTTCTTT. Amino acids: CASSEWRNTEAFF.

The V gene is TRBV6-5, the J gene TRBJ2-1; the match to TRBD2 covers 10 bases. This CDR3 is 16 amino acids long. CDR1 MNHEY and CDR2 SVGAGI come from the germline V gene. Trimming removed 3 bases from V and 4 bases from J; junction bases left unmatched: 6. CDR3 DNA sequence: TGTGCCAGCAGTTATGAGGCTAGCGGGGGTTACAATGAGCAGTTCTTC. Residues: CASSYEASGGYNEQFF.

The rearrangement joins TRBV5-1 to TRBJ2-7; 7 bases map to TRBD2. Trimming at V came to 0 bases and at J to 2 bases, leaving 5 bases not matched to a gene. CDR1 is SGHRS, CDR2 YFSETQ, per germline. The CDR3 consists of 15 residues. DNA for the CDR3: TGCGCCAGCAGCTTGGAAGCGGGGAGACCCTACGAGCAGTACTTC. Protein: CASSLEAGRPYEQYF.

CDR3 in DNA: TGTGCCAGTAGTATAAGGCCAGGGGATTCGAGGAATGAGCAGTTCTTC. Translation gives CASSIRPGDSRNEQFF. V usage is TRBV19 and J usage is TRBJ2-1; D may be TRBD1 (6 bases). Germline V gene data show CDR1 as LNHDA and CDR2 as SQIVND (reference sequence). There are 16 residues in the CDR3. Trimming took off 2 bases at V and 7 bases at J, with 18 bases between the two ends.

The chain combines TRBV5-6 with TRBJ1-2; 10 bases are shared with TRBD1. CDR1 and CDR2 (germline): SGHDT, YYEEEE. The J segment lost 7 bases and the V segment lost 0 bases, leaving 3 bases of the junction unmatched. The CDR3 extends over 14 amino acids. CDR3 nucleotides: TGTGCCAGCAGCTTGGGGGGACAGGGGCTTGGCTACACCTTC. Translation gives CASSLGGQGLGYTF.

CDR3 residues: CASSLARRGGAGNIQYF. DNA for the CDR3: TGTGCCAGCAGCTTAGCAAGAAGGGGGGGGGCTGGAAACATTCAGTACTTC. The chain joins TRBV7-2 to TRBJ2-4; maybe TRBD2 (7 bases). Germline CDR1 and CDR2: SGHTA and FQGNSA. V lost 0 bases to trimming and J lost 6 bases, with 18 bases between them. The CDR3 extends over 17 amino acids.

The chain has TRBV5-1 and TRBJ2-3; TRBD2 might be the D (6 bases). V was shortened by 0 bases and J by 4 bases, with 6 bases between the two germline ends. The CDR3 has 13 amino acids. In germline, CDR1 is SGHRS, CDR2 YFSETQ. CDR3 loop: CASSLGDSDTQYF. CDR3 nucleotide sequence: TGCGCCAGCAGCTTGGGGGACTCAGATACGCAGTATTTT.